These 26 T cell receptor beta chains originate from one sample sequenced in a study of vaccination effects on CD4 cells after COVID-19 (dated by TCRdb to 2021 to 2024). In the ViraFEST assay, PBMC were stimulated with viral peptide pools, and TCR sequencing was then used to find antigen-specific CD4+ T cell clonotypes based on their expansion. After approximately 11 days of culture, CD4+ T cells were isolated with the EasySep CD4+ T cell isolation kit. Which antigens these TCRs recognize remains unknown. Libraries came from the immunoSEQ multiplex PCR assay. TCRdb re-hosts the immuneACCESS table, in-frame sequences only. Its copies lack some clones; in the studies checked, an unresolved V gene accounts for under half of them, and the cause for the rest is not known. Within this sample are about 60,000 clones, with roughly 81% of them counted one time only. Over 2% of the sample goes to the ten largest clones.

The starting material was CD4+ T cells from PBMCs cultured with HCoV-229E spike peptides, obtained before COVID-19 vaccination. Per the publication, the cell subset or site label means: HCoV-229E spike overlapping peptide pool stimulation. These receptors originate from a human donor who received a COVID-19 vaccine.

This clone was picked up a small number of times. The chain employs TRBV9 and TRBJ2-3; 8 bases fit TRBD1. This CDR3 has 15 residues. CDR1 SGDLS and CDR2 YYNGEE come from the germline V gene. The trim removed 4 bases at V and 1 base at J, leaving 5 bases unmatched. The CDR3 sequence is CASSLWGQGTDTQYF. CDR3 nucleotide sequence: TGTGCCAGCAGCCTGTGGGGACAGGGCACAGATACGCAGTATTTT.

The V and J genes are TRBV4-2 and TRBJ2-5; 7 nucleotides line up with TRBD1. The CDR3 has 16 amino acids. Germline loops: CDR1 LGHNA, CDR2 YNFKEQ. With 4 bases clipped from V and 2 bases from J, the junction kept 10 bases outside the gene matches. In nucleotides, the CDR3 is TGTGCCAGCAGCCTGGGCCCCGACAGGGAGCAAGAGACCCAGTACTTC. Residues: CASSLGPDREQETQYF.

The V gene is TRBV11-2, the J gene TRBJ2-3; D is undetermined. This CDR3 contains 17 residues. Germline CDR1 reads SGHAT; CDR2 reads FQNNGV. Trimming took off 1 base at V and 5 bases at J, with 19 bases between the two ends. CDR3 nucleotides: TGTGCCAGCAGCTTAGCCCGGATCCACCCGTGCAAAGATACGCAGTATTTT. Protein: CASSLARIHPCKDTQYF.

This rearrangement joins TRBV29-1 to TRBJ2-1; 12 bases align to TRBD1. CDR1 and CDR2 from the germline V gene are SQVTM and ANQGSEA. The CDR3 is 13 residues long. With V trimmed by 3 bases and J by 8 bases, 2 bases remained unmatched. CDR3 nucleotides: TGCAGCGTTGAGGGACAGGGGGCCGATGAGCAGTTCTTC. Translating gives CSVEGQGADEQFF.

The V and J genes are TRBV6-4 and TRBJ2-3; 8 nucleotides match TRBD2. This CDR3 has 15 residues. Trimming removed 5 bases from V and 4 bases from J; junction bases left unmatched: 8. CDR1 is MRHNA, CDR2 SNTAGT, per germline. The CDR3 DNA reads as TGTGCCAGCAGTCCAACGGGGGGGCCCCCAGATACGCAGTATTTT. Translated: CASSPTGGPPDTQYF.

This sequence joins TRBV4-1 and TRBJ2-3; tentative D call: TRBD2 (5 bases). Trimming took 8 bases from V and 5 from J, leaving 11 bases between them. This CDR3 has 12 amino acids. The germline V gene encodes CDR1 MGHRA and CDR2 YSYEKL. The CDR3 DNA sequence: TGCGCCAGCGGAAGGCGGGTAGATACGCAGTATTTT. Encoded protein: CASGRRVDTQYF.

The V call is TRBV6-5, the J call TRBJ1-2; TRBD1 aligns across 9 bases. Germline loops: CDR1 MNHEY, CDR2 SVGAGI. The CDR3 has 14 residues. Losses at the gene ends were 4 bases for V and 7 bases for J; bases not matched to a gene: 7. CDR3 sequence (DNA): TGTGCCAGCAGTTCCCCGGGACAGGGAATTGGCTACACCTTC. It yields the protein CASSSPGQGIGYTF.

Only a few counts were recorded for this clone. This CDR3 is CASSSRIGNGANTGELFF. CDR3 nucleotide sequence: TGTGCCAGCAGCTCCAGGATCGGGAACGGCGCGAACACCGGGGAGCTGTTTTTT. The gene calls are TRBV7-2 and TRBJ2-2, with D possibly matching TRBD2 (5 bases). From germline, CDR1 is SGHTA and CDR2 FQGNSA. The CDR3 loop spans 18 amino acids. Trimming took off 4 bases at V and 0 bases at J, with 18 bases between the two ends.

This clone occurred a few times. The rearrangement uses TRBV7-2 and TRBJ2-1; the D is unclear. Trimming removed 4 bases at V and 10 bases at J, with 14 bases between. From germline, CDR1 is SGHTA and CDR2 FQGNSA. CDR3 length: 13 residues. DNA for the CDR3: TGTGCCAGCAGCTCCGACCGCCTTGAGGAGCAGTTCTTC. Its protein product is CASSSDRLEEQFF.

The chain joins TRBV19 to TRBJ2-1, with unresolved D. This CDR3 region has 14 residues. Germline lookup yields CDR1 LNHDA and CDR2 SQIVND (reference sequence). Trimming pared 1 base from V and 2 bases from J, leaving 6 bases between. The CDR3 DNA sequence: TGTGCCAGTAGTATAGTGGCGGCCTACAATGAGCAGTTCTTC. This sequence encodes CASSIVAAYNEQFF. The variable domain in full, with the rest retrieved from reference TRBV19 and TRBJ2-1, is DGGITQSPKYLFRKEGQNVTLSCEQNLNHDAMYWYRQDPGQGLRLIYYSQIVNDFQKGDIAEGYSVSREKKESFPLTVTSAQKNPTAFYLCASSIVAAYNEQFFGPGTRLTVL.

The rearrangement uses TRBV2 and TRBJ1-2; D is unresolved. Trimming removed 9 bases at V and 0 bases at J, with 11 bases between. Germline CDR1 and CDR2: SNHLY and FYNNEI. The CDR3 covers 13 residues. CDR3 DNA sequence: TGTGCCAGTCATCAGGATTCTAACTATGGCTACACCTTC. It codes for CASHQDSNYGYTF.

The chain has TRBV14 and TRBJ1-2, with D possibly being TRBD1 (5 bases). This CDR3 is 15 amino acids long. V gave up 3 bases and J gave up 5 bases, with 16 bases separating them. CDR1 is SGHDN and CDR2 is FVKESK in the germline V gene. Here the CDR3 DNA reads TGTGCCAGCAGCCACCAACCGGGACCCCCATATGGCTACACCTTC. Protein sequence: CASSHQPGPPYGYTF.

J is TRBJ2-7 and V is TRBV5-1; 8 positions agree with TRBD1. Germline lookup yields CDR1 SGHRS and CDR2 YFSETQ. This CDR3 is built from 14 residues. V was pared by 3 bases and J by 5 bases, with 7 bases of the junction left unmatched. CDR3 amino acids: CASSYGQGSHEQYV. The CDR3 bases are TGCGCCAGCAGCTACGGACAGGGTTCCCACGAGCAGTACGTC.

The V call is TRBV18, the J call TRBJ2-5, with D hard to call. The CDR3 is made up of 12 amino acids. The V end was cut by 2 bases, the J end by 5 bases, with 6 bases between. Germline V gene data show CDR1 as KGHSH and CDR2 as LQKENI. CDR3 residues: CASSPGFETQYF. The CDR3 DNA sequence: TGTGCCAGCTCACCAGGGTTCGAGACCCAGTACTTC.

The chain links TRBV2 to TRBJ2-5; D call uncertain. This CDR3 is built from 13 residues. The germline V gene has CDR1 SNHLY and CDR2 FYNNEI. V dropped 6 bases and J dropped 2 bases, with 10 bases sitting between them. CDR3 in amino acids: CASRDGRQETQYF. In DNA form, the CDR3 reads TGTGCCAGCAGAGACGGACGGCAAGAGACCCAGTACTTC.

This clone has a handful of counts. The genes are TRBV5-1 and TRBJ1-1; 7 nucleotides match TRBD1. With V trimmed by 3 bases and J by 0 bases, 11 bases remained unmatched. CDR3 length equals 17 residues. Germline V gives CDR1 SGHRS, CDR2 YFSETQ. The CDR3 bases are TGCGCCAGCAGCTGGTTAGGGGGCCTTCTTATGAACACTGAAGCTTTCTTT. Translated, it gives CASSWLGGLLMNTEAFF.

By share of the sample, this clone is large. The chain combines TRBV6-5 with TRBJ2-2, with D possibly matching TRBD1 (5 bases). V was cut by 6 bases and J by 4 bases, with 12 bases left in between. Germline CDR1 and CDR2: MNHEY and SVGAGI. The CDR3 totals 14 residues. Here the CDR3 DNA reads TGTGCCAGCAGCTGGACACACTCCACCGGGGAGCTGTTTTTT. Protein sequence: CASSWTHSTGELFF.

For this clone: Other DNA sequences in the same sample also yield this CDR3. The chain is built from TRBV5-4 and TRBJ2-2; D call uncertain. CDR1 and CDR2 (germline): SGHNT, YYREEE (reference sequence). V lost 0 bases and J 6 bases, leaving 6 bases between the germline ends. This CDR3 is built from 13 residues. The CDR3 DNA sequence: TGTGCCAGCAGCTTGGTGGGCGCCGGGGAGCTGTTTTTT. Translation: CASSLVGAGELFF.

V and J are TRBV12-3 or TRBV12-4 and TRBJ1-2; 7 nucleotides match TRBD1. Trimming removed 6 bases from V and 8 bases from J; junction bases left unmatched: 9. The CDR3 loop spans 13 amino acids. CDR3 nucleotides: TGTGCCAGCAGACCGGACAGGCTAGGCGGCTACACCTTC. Encoded protein: CASRPDRLGGYTF.

This clone was picked up one time. The chain uses TRBV7-8 and TRBJ1-5, with a possible D match to TRBD1 (6 bases). This CDR3 spans 14 amino acids. The ends were cut back, 3 bases at V and 3 bases at J, with 9 bases in the middle. CDR1 and CDR2 (germline): SGHVS, FQNEAQ. This CDR3 is CASSFGGPNQPQHF. In DNA form, the CDR3 reads TGTGCCAGCAGCTTCGGGGGCCCCAATCAGCCCCAGCATTTT.

In this sample, this clone turned up once. The V call is TRBV5-8, the J call TRBJ1-5; a weak D match, TRBD1 (6 bases). The CDR3 sequence is 15 residues long. Trimming took 4 bases from V and 0 from J, leaving 11 bases between them. In germline, CDR1 is SGHTS, CDR2 YDEGEE. The CDR3 protein is CASSNRVNSNQPQHF. CDR3 in DNA: TGTGCCAGCAGCAACAGGGTGAATAGCAATCAGCCCCAGCATTTT.

The chain couples TRBV18 to TRBJ2-3, with D unclear. The CDR3 length is 12 residues. Between the trimmed V and J ends, which lost 1 base and 5 bases, there was a span of 4 bases. Germline CDR1 and CDR2: KGHSH and LQKENI. CDR3 DNA: TGTGCCAGCTCACCACTTCAAGATACGCAGTATTTT. This translates into CASSPLQDTQYF.

The V call is TRBV18, the J call TRBJ2-1, with 13 bases that match TRBD2. CDR1 KGHSH and CDR2 LQKENI come from the germline V gene. V shed 2 bases and J 7 bases; nucleotides not matched to a gene: 8. The CDR3 length is 17 residues. The CDR3 protein is CASSPSLAGGGRNEQFF. The CDR3 DNA is TGTGCCAGCTCACCATCACTAGCGGGGGGGGGACGGAATGAGCAGTTCTTC.

The genes are TRBV5-4 and TRBJ2-1; 7 bases are a match to TRBD2. Unmatched junction bases numbered 9, after V lost 4 bases and J lost 5 bases. Germline lookup yields CDR1 SGHNT and CDR2 YYREEE (reference sequence). The CDR3 has 15 residues. CDR3 sequence reads: CASSEKAGQNNEQFF. CDR3 coding DNA: TGTGCCAGCAGCGAGAAAGCGGGGCAGAACAATGAGCAGTTCTTC.

The chain employs TRBV11-2 and TRBJ2-3; tentative D call: TRBD1 (6 bases). V was trimmed by 3 bases and J by 1 base, leaving 8 bases between them. The CDR3 runs 14 residues. Germline V gene lookup returns CDR1 SGHAT and CDR2 FQNNGV. The CDR3 region is CASSFGGGTDTQYF. CDR3 in DNA: TGTGCCAGCAGCTTTGGGGGCGGCACAGATACGCAGTATTTT.

The J gene is TRBJ2-7, the V gene TRBV28; a possible D gene is TRBD1 (6 bases). This CDR3 has 16 residues. Germline CDR1 is MDHEN and CDR2 is SYDVKM. The V gene lost 0 bases and the J gene lost 5 bases, with 17 bases spanning the gap. The CDR3 region has the DNA TGTGCCAGCAGTTTATGCTTAGACAGGAAAGGGCACGAGCAGTACGTC. Its translation: CASSLCLDRKGHEQYV.